One and the same sample provided the 3 T cell receptor beta chains below, sequenced in a study of cytomegalovirus exposure and HLA in healthy donors. Sequencing used immunoSEQ multiplex PCR; TCRdb keeps in-frame clones, though not all of them. The repertoire holds about 110,000 clones, with about 85% as singletons. Sequencing was carried out using PBMCs. The receptors derive from a woman aged 18-29 years in good health and CMV-seronegative.

This clone was observed a few times. V is TRBV15 and J is TRBJ2-7; D is possibly TRBD2 (6 bases). V dropped 0 bases and J dropped 3 bases, with 9 bases sitting between them. The CDR3 is made up of 14 amino acids. Germline V gene sequence: CDR1 LNHNV, CDR2 YYDKDF (reference sequence). The CDR3 DNA reads TGTGCCACCAGCAGAGAAGCGGGCTACTACGAGCAGTACTTC. Amino acid sequence: CATSREAGYYEQYF. The full variable domain, in which reference TRBV15 and TRBJ2-7 provide the parts outside the CDR3, is DAMVIQNPRYQVTQFGKPVTLSCSQTLNHNVMYWYQQKSSQAPKLLFHYYDKDFNNEADTPDNFQSRRPNTSFCFLDIRSPGLGDTAMYLCATSREAGYYEQYFGPGTRLTVT.

This clone was detected only once. The gene calls are TRBV5-1 and TRBJ2-5, with 8 bases aligning to TRBD2. The germline gives CDR1 SGHRS, CDR2 YFSETQ. J was trimmed by 1 base and V by 0 bases; bases with no gene match: 11. The CDR3 extends over 18 amino acids. In nucleotides, the CDR3 is TGCGCCAGCAGCTTGGCCCTTATAGCGGGGAGGACCCAAGAGACCCAGTACTTC. Protein sequence: CASSLALIAGRTQETQYF.

The chain recombines TRBV19 with TRBJ1-1, with D maybe TRBD1 (5 bases). Germline V gene lookup returns CDR1 LNHDA and CDR2 SQIVND (reference sequence). The CDR3 spans 16 residues. Trimming removed 3 bases at V and 5 bases at J, with 19 bases between. The CDR3 protein is CASSILGAGRGTEAFF. CDR3 DNA: TGTGCCAGTAGTATCCTAGGGGCGGGGAGGGGTACTGAAGCTTTCTTT.